The clone carrying this TCR beta chain was picked up one time. The sample comes from a study of prognosis after radiotherapy for stage I lung cancer. Overall study: Aged about 53 to 85 years, with a median of around 74 years, the patients were approximately twelve men and five or six women. Squamous cell carcinoma tumors occurred in several patients, adenocarcinoma in 12 to 13.

The CDR3 totals 11 residues. V was pared by 3 bases and J by 2 bases, with 3 bases between. CDR1 and CDR2 (germline): DFQATT, SNEGSKA (reference sequence). It was by two-round multiplex PCR that TCR beta CDR3 was amplified from genomic DNA. Amplification during the initial PCR round employed primers specific to each TRBV and TRBJ gene. Via MiXCR, TCRdb re-called the multiplex PCR reads, giving one row per CDR3 protein. The sample contains approximately 16,000 distinct CDR3 sequences, around 42% of which appear only once. This receptor was identified in a donor of 50 years or more with non-small cell lung cancer. The V and J genes are TRBV20-1 and TRBJ2-3; D is uncertain. The sequenced sample was PBMCs, obtained before or after stereotactic body radiation therapy (not recorded which). CDR3 sequence: CSASNTDTQYF. The CDR3 coding sequence is TGCAGTGCTAGCAACACAGATACGCAGTATTTT.